The 19 T cell receptor beta chains given below trace back to one sample, sequenced in a study of OX40 agonist ivuxolimab in advanced cancers. Method: immunoSEQ multiplex PCR; TCRdb's copy keeps in-frame clones and lacks some. The table lists around 80,000 clones, 85% to 90% of them singletons. This material consisted of CD4+ or CD8+ T cells sorted from blood, taken in a trial of the OX40 agonist ivuxolimab. All receptors derive from an adult with an advanced solid tumor such as melanoma, head and neck, liver or kidney cancer.

The chain recombines TRBV2 with TRBJ2-1, with no clear D. CDR3 size: 13 residues. Trimming took off 5 bases at V and 7 bases at J, with 12 bases between the two ends. Germline CDR1 reads SNHLY; CDR2 reads FYNNEI. The CDR3 protein is CASSKNGPNEQFF. As DNA, the CDR3 is TGTGCCAGCAGTAAGAATGGGCCGAATGAGCAGTTCTTC.

The chain couples TRBV9 to TRBJ1-2; D ambiguous. CDR1 and CDR2 from the germline V gene are SGDLS and YYNGEE. V was pared by 0 bases and J by 1 base, with 10 bases between. The CDR3 has 15 residues. The CDR3 protein is CASSVATVLNYGYTF. In DNA, the CDR3 is TGTGCCAGCAGCGTAGCTACAGTCCTTAACTATGGCTACACCTTC.

This chain uses TRBV5-1 with TRBJ2-3; no clear D. Germline loops: CDR1 SGHRS, CDR2 YFSETQ. V gave up 2 bases and J gave up 2 bases, with 12 bases separating them. This CDR3 region has 15 residues. This chain's CDR3 is CASSLQQPDTDTQYF. The DNA for the CDR3 is TGCGCCAGCAGCTTACAACAACCGGACACAGATACGCAGTATTTT.

This clone has only one observation. The chain uses TRBV7-2 and TRBJ1-1; D is unclear. Germline V gives CDR1 SGHTA, CDR2 FQGNSA. The V gene lost 0 bases and the J gene lost 3 bases, with 14 bases spanning the gap. There are 16 residues in the CDR3. The CDR3 DNA sequence: TGTGCCAGCAGCTTAGCCCCCTACCCCGGGGACACTGAAGCTTTCTTT. It specifies CASSLAPYPGDTEAFF.

This sequence joins TRBV18 and TRBJ1-1; D perhaps matches TRBD1 (5 bases). Germline CDR1 KGHSH, CDR2 LQKENI. This CDR3 has 16 amino acids. The V gene lost 3 bases and the J gene lost 3 bases, with 17 bases spanning the gap. CDR3 sequence (DNA): TGTGCCAGCTCACCCTTGTGGGGGGGAAAGGACACTGAAGCTTTCTTT. Translated: CASSPLWGGKDTEAFF.

This clone was recorded only once. The chain carries TRBV27 and TRBJ1-2; 10 bases are a match to TRBD1. Germline V gene sequence: CDR1 MNHEY, CDR2 SMNVEV (reference sequence). This CDR3 has 16 residues. Trimming cost V 8 bases and J 3 bases; bases outside gene matches: 12. Here the CDR3 reads CASGPIDRGLHYGYTF. The CDR3 DNA reads as TGTGCCAGCGGACCGATCGACAGGGGGCTCCACTATGGCTACACCTTC.

The CDR3 protein is CASSEILEMRYF. DNA of the CDR3: TGTGCCAGCAGTGAAATCCTGGAGATGCGGTACTTC. This rearrangement joins TRBV6-5 to TRBJ2-7; D is unclear. Germline V gene sequence: CDR1 MNHEY, CDR2 SVGAGI. With 5 bases removed from V and 12 bases from J, the gap between germline ends came to 17 bases. This CDR3 spans 12 amino acids.

The chain is built from TRBV19 and TRBJ1-4; 11 bases are a match to TRBD1. The CDR3 runs to 14 residues. CDR1 is LNHDA, CDR2 SQIVND, per germline (reference sequence). The V and J ends lost 8 bases and 7 bases, in that order; junction bases with no gene match: 6. CDR3 protein: CASFPGQGGEKLFF. The CDR3 DNA reads TGTGCCAGTTTTCCGGGACAGGGGGGTGAAAAACTGTTTTTT.

The chain uses TRBV5-1 and TRBJ2-1; D gene uncertain. Germline CDR1 SGHRS, CDR2 YFSETQ. V shed 0 bases and J shed 12 bases, with 13 bases lying between them. The CDR3 has 13 amino acids. The CDR3 DNA sequence: TGCGCCAGCAGCTTGGGGCAGTTGCGTTGGCAGTTCTTC. Protein: CASSLGQLRWQFF.

This chain connects TRBV7-8 to TRBJ1-1; maybe TRBD1 (6 bases). In germline, CDR1 is SGHVS, CDR2 FQNEAQ. Between the trimmed V and J ends, which lost 5 bases and 1 base, there was a span of 8 bases. This CDR3 spans 13 amino acids. This CDR3 reads CASSRGGNTEAFF. The CDR3, as DNA: TGTGCCAGCAGCCGAGGGGGGAACACTGAAGCTTTCTTT.

The chain couples TRBV7-9 to TRBJ2-7; the D gene is possibly TRBD2 (5 bases). The CDR3 spans 15 residues. V lost 5 bases to trimming and J lost 0 bases, with 14 bases between them. Germline CDR1 is SEHNR and CDR2 is FQNEAQ (reference sequence). Here the CDR3 reads CASSDERRSSYEQYF. CDR3 nucleotide sequence: TGTGCCAGCAGCGATGAGCGGAGAAGCTCCTACGAGCAGTACTTC.

There are a few counts of this clone. The V and J genes are TRBV6-6 and TRBJ2-7; 9 positions agree with TRBD1. Germline CDR1 MNHNY, CDR2 SVGAGI (reference sequence). The junction had 7 bases not matched to a gene; V was cut back by 5 bases and J by 2 bases. This CDR3 has 15 residues. For the CDR3, the DNA is TGTGCCAGCAGTGACCGGGACAGGGCAACCTACGAGCAGTACTTC. It yields the protein CASSDRDRATYEQYF.

The V call is TRBV5-6, the J call TRBJ1-6; no clear D gene. Trimming stripped 2 bases from V and 7 bases from J, with 4 bases between. Germline V gives CDR1 SGHDT, CDR2 YYEEEE. CDR3 size: 12 residues. The CDR3 loop is CASSLGNSPLHF. CDR3 DNA sequence: TGTGCCAGCAGCTTAGGGAATTCACCCCTCCACTTT.

The chain couples TRBV5-5 to TRBJ2-5; a weak D match, TRBD1 (5 bases). This CDR3 has 12 residues. CDR1 is SGHKS, CDR2 YYEKEE, per germline (reference sequence). V was shortened by 7 bases and J by 5 bases, with 12 bases between the two germline ends. DNA for the CDR3: TGTGCCAGCGTAGGGGCGTGGGAGACCCAGTACTTC. This translates into CASVGAWETQYF.

This chain connects TRBV23-1 to TRBJ1-2, with D perhaps TRBD1 (5 bases). TRBV23-1 qualifies as an ORF whose function is uncertain. The CDR3 covers 15 residues. V lost 1 base and J 4 bases, leaving 13 bases between the germline ends. The CDR3 sequence: CASSQYLGGVYGYTF. CDR3 in DNA: TGCGCCAGCAGTCAATATCTCGGGGGGGTCTATGGCTACACCTTC.

This clone was detected once. This sequence joins TRBV6-5 and TRBJ1-6; 7 bases align to TRBD1. There are 16 residues in the CDR3. Germline-derived CDR1 and CDR2 are MNHEY and SVGAGI. Germline trimming cut 2 bases from V and 1 base from J; bases unmatched to any gene: 2. CDR3 nucleotide sequence: TGTGCCAGCAGTTACAGGGGGCATTCCTATAATTCACCCCTCCACTTT. It is translated as CASSYRGHSYNSPLHF.

The rearrangement joins TRBV12-5 to TRBJ2-7; 11 bases line up with TRBD1. The CDR3 runs 17 residues. Germline-derived CDR1 and CDR2 are LGHNT and FRNRAP. V lost 0 bases, J lost 3 bases, and 7 bases stayed unmatched. The CDR3 is CASGLVAGTGGFYEQYF. The DNA for the CDR3 is TGTGCTAGTGGTTTGGTTGCCGGGACAGGGGGTTTCTACGAGCAGTACTTC.

The chain joins TRBV4-1 to TRBJ2-3; 13 nucleotides match TRBD2. Looked up from germline, CDR1 is MGHRA and CDR2 is YSYEKL. The CDR3 has 17 residues. Trimming cost V 4 bases and J 3 bases; bases outside gene matches: 7. This chain's CDR3 is CASSLSLAGGKTDTQYF. CDR3 DNA sequence: TGCGCCAGCAGCCTTTCACTAGCGGGAGGGAAGACAGATACGCAGTATTTT.

A note on this clone: Other DNA variants within this sample encode the same CDR3. The chain links TRBV19 to TRBJ2-5; D might be TRBD1 (5 bases). V was shortened by 5 bases and J by 5 bases, with 12 bases between the two germline ends. Germline CDR1 reads LNHDA; CDR2 reads SQIVND (reference sequence). This CDR3 contains 13 residues. CDR3 loop: CASSPRVRETQYF. The CDR3, as DNA: TGTGCCAGTAGTCCCAGGGTGCGGGAGACCCAGTACTTC.